The text below deals with one T cell receptor (beta chain). These data originate in a study of blood T cell repertoires in COVID-19. About the study: Donors in the United States, Italy and Spain gave samples during acute or convalescent COVID-19. In each case, the material was cDNA or gDNA derived from T cells, B-cell-depleted T cells, or PBMCs.

In the source study's methods: Nucleated cell number was recorded as an estimate derived from reference gene primer amplification. The table came from immunoSEQ multiplex PCR; TCRdb's copy has only in-frame clones and leaves some out. V, J and clone size are those of that table, while D and trimming were read from the DNA. This sample yields approximately 68,000 clones, of which around 85% are seen a single time; approximately 4.4% belongs to the top ten. Unmatched junction bases numbered 4, after V lost 6 bases and J lost 5 bases. The CDR3 has 13 residues. This TCR derives from a man aged 50 to 60 with active COVID-19. The sample was peripheral blood. The chain is built from TRBV12-3 or TRBV12-4 and TRBJ1-2, with 9 bases fitting TRBD1. CDR3 nucleotides: TGTGCCAGCAGCCCGACAGGGGGTTATGGCTACACCTTC. Encoded protein: CASSPTGGYGYTF.